Shown below are 29 T cell receptor beta chains from a single sample sequenced in a study of cytomegalovirus exposure and HLA in healthy donors. The data were produced by immunoSEQ multiplex PCR, yet TCRdb's version contains in-frame clones alone and is incomplete. The table shows under 100,000 clones, with approximately 88% occurring only once. Sequencing used PBMCs. The receptors stem from a young woman in good health and CMV-seropositive.

The CDR3 protein is CAIGGTVSYEQYF. CDR3 coding DNA: TGTGCCATCGGCGGGACCGTCTCCTACGAGCAGTACTTC. The rearrangement joins TRBV10-3 to TRBJ2-7; a weak D match, TRBD2 (6 bases). Germline V lookup: CDR1 ENHRY, CDR2 SYGVKD. The CDR3 contains 13 residues. The V end lost 8 bases, the J end lost 0 bases, and 11 bases lay between the germline ends.

This clone has a single count. V usage is TRBV7-9 and J usage is TRBJ2-6; D is perhaps TRBD1 (5 bases). The V gene lost 5 bases and the J gene lost 0 bases, with 20 bases spanning the gap. The CDR3 runs to 19 residues. The germline V gene has CDR1 SEHNR and CDR2 FQNEAQ (reference sequence). CDR3 amino acids: CASSPWGPAAVSGANVLTF. The CDR3 DNA is TGTGCCAGCAGCCCCTGGGGCCCAGCAGCTGTCTCTGGGGCCAACGTCCTGACTTTC.

This chain links TRBV7-7 with TRBJ2-3; 13 nucleotides align to TRBD2. Germline lookup yields CDR1 SSHAT and CDR2 FNYEAQ (reference sequence). This CDR3 has 16 amino acids. V was clipped by 5 bases and J by 5 bases; unmatched bases: 7. The CDR3 sequence is CASSIGTSGAQDTQYF. DNA for the CDR3: TGTGCCAGCAGCATCGGGACTAGCGGGGCCCAAGATACGCAGTATTTT.

The genes are TRBV9 and TRBJ2-3, with 12 bases matching TRBD2. The CDR3 length is 17 residues. V was pared by 1 base and J by 5 bases, with 8 bases of the junction left unmatched. Germline V gene lookup returns CDR1 SGDLS and CDR2 YYNGEE. For the CDR3, the DNA is TGTGCCAGCAGCGTACGCCCTAGCGGGGGGGCAGGAGATACGCAGTATTTT. As protein: CASSVRPSGGAGDTQYF.

The CDR3 DNA reads TGTGCCAGCAGCCGAACCTGGACACGGGCAGAGACCCAGTACTTC. Its protein is CASSRTWTRAETQYF. This chain links TRBV6-5 with TRBJ2-5; perhaps TRBD1 as D (5 bases). V was shortened by 6 bases and J by 4 bases, with 18 bases between the two germline ends. The CDR3 is made up of 15 amino acids. The germline CDR1 and CDR2 sequences are MNHEY and SVGAGI.

This clone was counted once. The rearrangement links TRBV11-2 to TRBJ2-7; 12 bases map to TRBD2. Germline CDR1 and CDR2: SGHAT and FQNNGV. Germline trimming cut 5 bases from V and 4 bases from J; bases unmatched to any gene: 6. The CDR3 covers 15 residues. In nucleotides, the CDR3 is TGTGCCAGCAGCCGAGGACTAGCGGGGACTTACGAGCAGTACTTC. Protein: CASSRGLAGTYEQYF.

The chain carries TRBV4-2 and TRBJ1-5; D is unresolved. Germline V lookup: CDR1 LGHNA, CDR2 YNFKEQ. Trimming shortened V by 1 base and J by 2 bases, and 9 bases separated the two germline ends. The CDR3 extends over 15 amino acids. The DNA for the CDR3 is TGTGCCAGCAGCCAAGGAGGCAGTGGCAATCAGCCCCAGCATTTT. Protein sequence: CASSQGGSGNQPQHF.

The chain carries TRBV6-1 and TRBJ1-2, with TRBD1 as a possible D gene (5 bases). V lost 6 bases and J 2 bases, leaving 16 bases between the germline ends. Germline V gene data show CDR1 as MNHNS and CDR2 as SASEGT. The CDR3 is made up of 15 amino acids. CDR3 amino acids: CASSLTRTMNYGYTF. The CDR3, as DNA: TGTGCCAGCAGCCTTACACGGACAATGAACTATGGCTACACCTTC.

Notes on this clone: Other DNA sequences in the sample encode the same CDR3. The rearrangement links TRBV9 to TRBJ2-7, with 7 bases identical to TRBD2. Trimming removed 0 bases from V and 2 bases from J; junction bases left unmatched: 2. In germline, CDR1 is SGDLS, CDR2 YYNGEE. The CDR3 length is 14 residues. CDR3 nucleotide sequence: TGTGCCAGCAGCGTAGGGGGGGGGACCTACGAGCAGTACTTC. Amino acids: CASSVGGGTYEQYF.

The V and J genes are TRBV7-2 and TRBJ1-2, with 8 bases lining up with TRBD1. The CDR3 is made up of 15 amino acids. The ends lost 2 bases at V and 2 bases at J; junction bases unmatched: 4. Germline V gene sequence: CDR1 SGHTA, CDR2 FQGNSA. CDR3 in DNA: TGTGCCAGCAGCTTAACAGGGGGACCCAACTATGGCTACACCTTC. Translating gives CASSLTGGPNYGYTF.

The rearrangement links TRBV5-5 to TRBJ1-1; the match to TRBD1 covers 9 bases. The CDR3 has 15 residues. In germline, CDR1 is SGHKS, CDR2 YYEKEE (reference sequence). With 5 bases clipped from V and 0 bases from J, the junction kept 5 bases outside the gene matches. This CDR3 reads CASRDRTGVNTEAFF. CDR3 sequence (DNA): TGTGCCAGCAGGGACCGGACAGGGGTGAACACTGAAGCTTTCTTT.

The J gene is TRBJ2-7, the V gene TRBV5-6, with D perhaps matching TRBD2 (7 bases). The V end was cut by 8 bases, the J end by 3 bases, with 21 bases between. Germline V gene lookup returns CDR1 SGHDT and CDR2 YYEEEE. This CDR3 has 15 residues. The CDR3 sequence is CARRKGGGVLYEQYF. CDR3 DNA sequence: TGTGCCAGGAGGAAAGGCGGGGGCGTCCTCTACGAGCAGTACTTC.

The rearrangement uses TRBV28 and TRBJ1-1, with D possibly matching TRBD1 (6 bases). V was pared by 1 base and J by 3 bases, with 12 bases between. The CDR3 sequence is 15 residues long. Germline loops: CDR1 MDHEN, CDR2 SYDVKM. The CDR3 protein is CASSLFVGGDTEAFF. DNA of the CDR3: TGTGCCAGCAGTTTATTTGTAGGGGGGGACACTGAAGCTTTCTTT.

This rearrangement joins TRBV28 to TRBJ2-2; tentatively, D is TRBD2 (5 bases). This CDR3 region has 16 residues. The germline CDR1 and CDR2 sequences are MDHEN and SYDVKM. Deletions cut 5 bases from V and 3 bases from J, with 16 bases between. The CDR3 DNA follows: TGTGCCAGCAGTCCCCCCCGCCGCGGGCACACCGGGGAGCTGTTTTTT. Translating gives CASSPPRRGHTGELFF.

The chain joins TRBV9 to TRBJ2-6, with D maybe TRBD2 (5 bases). The germline V gene encodes CDR1 SGDLS and CDR2 YYNGEE. Between the trimmed V and J ends, which lost 0 bases and 1 base, there was a span of 5 bases. The CDR3 length is 15 residues. The DNA for the CDR3 is TGTGCCAGCAGCGTAGGCGGGTCTGGGGCCAACGTCCTGACTTTC. The encoded protein is CASSVGGSGANVLTF.

The J gene is TRBJ1-1, the V gene TRBV5-1; unclear D gene. Trimming took 0 bases from V and 6 from J, leaving 15 bases between them. The CDR3 is 15 residues long. CDR1 is SGHRS, CDR2 YFSETQ, per germline. The CDR3 loop is CASSLAGRIEAEAFF. The CDR3 region has the DNA TGCGCCAGCAGCTTGGCTGGGAGGATTGAGGCTGAAGCTTTCTTT.

The chain has TRBV29-1 and TRBJ2-7, with 10 bases aligning to TRBD1. Germline V gene lookup returns CDR1 SQVTM and CDR2 ANQGSEA. Losses at the gene ends were 6 bases for V and 3 bases for J; bases not matched to a gene: 8. The CDR3 length is 14 residues. CDR3 nucleotides: TGCAGCGTCGGTGCGGGGACAGGGGTCTACGAGCAGTACTTC. It is translated as CSVGAGTGVYEQYF.

The chain links TRBV14 to TRBJ1-2; possibly TRBD1 for D (6 bases). Germline assignment: CDR1 SGHDN and CDR2 FVKESK. Deletions cut 0 bases from V and 4 bases from J, with 9 bases between. The CDR3 has 14 residues. This CDR3 reads CASSQDGGAYGYTF. The CDR3, as DNA: TGTGCCAGCAGCCAAGATGGGGGCGCCTATGGCTACACCTTC.

The chain combines TRBV4-1 with TRBJ1-4; TRBD1 might be the D (6 bases). Per germline, CDR1 MGHRA and CDR2 YSYEKL. This CDR3 has 15 amino acids. Trimming shortened V by 0 bases and J by 7 bases, and 12 bases separated the two germline ends. CDR3 amino acids: CASSQEGASTEKLFF. In DNA, the CDR3 is TGCGCCAGCAGCCAAGAGGGGGCGAGTACTGAAAAACTGTTTTTT.

This chain links TRBV28 with TRBJ1-1; D unclear. Trimming pared 7 bases from V and 3 bases from J, leaving 12 bases between. Germline loops: CDR1 MDHEN, CDR2 SYDVKM. The length of the CDR3 is 13 residues. The CDR3 bases are TGTGCCAGCAACCTACAGCAGGACACTGAAGCTTTCTTT. As protein: CASNLQQDTEAFF.

V usage is TRBV25-1 and J usage is TRBJ1-2; TRBD1 is a possible D gene (5 bases). The germline V and J ends were trimmed by 2 bases and 8 bases, with 9 bases remaining between them. The germline CDR1 and CDR2 sequences are MGHDK and SYGVNS. This CDR3 has 12 amino acids. In nucleotides, the CDR3 is TGTGCCAGCAGTGAAAGGGGCGGAGGCTACACCTTC. Its protein is CASSERGGGYTF.

This clone was counted once. This chain uses TRBV7-2 with TRBJ2-2, with D perhaps TRBD1 (6 bases). The length of the CDR3 is 15 residues. Germline V CDR1 and CDR2: SGHTA, FQGNSA. Deletions cut 5 bases from V and 3 bases from J, with 13 bases between. The CDR3 DNA follows: TGTGCCAGCAGCCCCAGGGGAATGTACACCGGGGAGCTGTTTTTT. Translated, it gives CASSPRGMYTGELFF.

The chain employs TRBV19 and TRBJ1-1; TRBD1 is a possible D gene (6 bases). The V end lost 6 bases, the J end lost 0 bases, and 17 bases lay between the germline ends. In germline, CDR1 is LNHDA, CDR2 SQIVND (reference sequence). This CDR3 is 16 amino acids long. The CDR3 sequence is CASRTGTAIMNTEAFF. For the CDR3, the DNA is TGTGCCAGTAGAACAGGGACGGCTATCATGAACACTGAAGCTTTCTTT.

The rearrangement joins TRBV6-5 to TRBJ2-3; possible D gene TRBD1, 6 bases. CDR1 MNHEY and CDR2 SVGAGI come from the germline V gene. CDR3 size: 12 residues. Trimming took 5 bases from V and 7 from J, leaving 10 bases between them. CDR3: CASSPGQNTQYF. DNA for the CDR3: TGTGCCAGCAGTCCTGGACAGAATACGCAGTATTTT.

The V call is TRBV6-5, the J call TRBJ1-2; weak D call: TRBD1 (5 bases). The germline V gene encodes CDR1 MNHEY and CDR2 SVGAGI. The CDR3 is 16 amino acids. Between the trimmed V and J ends, which lost 2 bases and 1 base, there was a span of 14 bases. The CDR3 bases are TGTGCCAGCAGTTACAGTGGGGGGTACGGTAACTATGGCTACACCTTC. Translating gives CASSYSGGYGNYGYTF.

The CDR3 is CASSPLTLLNTEAFF. CDR3 nucleotides: TGTGCCAGCAGTCCCCTGACTCTCCTGAACACTGAAGCTTTCTTT. The chain combines TRBV28 with TRBJ1-1; no reliable D call. Germline loops: CDR1 MDHEN, CDR2 SYDVKM. The CDR3 is 15 amino acids. The germline V and J ends were trimmed by 5 bases and 0 bases, with 13 bases remaining between them.

This CDR3 reads CASSREAGGVQDTQYF. Written as DNA, the CDR3 is TGTGCCAGCAGTAGAGAAGCGGGGGGCGTGCAAGATACGCAGTATTTT. The chain recombines TRBV6-4 with TRBJ2-3; 9 positions agree with TRBD2. There are 16 residues in the CDR3. Losses at the gene ends were 5 bases for V and 5 bases for J; bases not matched to a gene: 11. Germline CDR1 and CDR2: MRHNA and SNTAGT.

This sequence joins TRBV9 and TRBJ1-6; TRBD1 agrees at 7 bases. The germline CDR1 and CDR2 sequences are SGDLS and YYNGEE. The CDR3 sequence is 15 residues long. Unmatched junction bases numbered 1, after V lost 3 bases and J lost 1 base. DNA of the CDR3: TGTGCCAGCAGCGCAGGGGGGTCCTATAATTCACCCCTCCACTTT. Translating it yields CASSAGGSYNSPLHF.

The J gene is TRBJ1-2, the V gene TRBV4-1, with D possibly matching TRBD1 (6 bases). The V and J ends lost 0 bases and 7 bases respectively, with 15 bases between them. Per germline, CDR1 MGHRA and CDR2 YSYEKL. The CDR3 totals 15 residues. In nucleotides, the CDR3 is TGCGCCAGCAGCCAAGATCGGGGGGGCGCGTCTGGCTACACCTTC. Translated: CASSQDRGGASGYTF.